The 9 T cell receptor beta chains below come from one sample, sequenced in a study of control samples from healthy donors and cancer patients (dated by TCRdb to between 2020 and 2021). Libraries were built with the immunoSEQ multiplex PCR assay. Drawn from immuneACCESS, this table holds only the in-frame rearrangements with V and J called that TCRdb kept. Clones are partly lost; checked studies trace under half to an unresolved V gene and leave the rest unexplained. For this sample there are about 100,000 clones; over 75% appear just once. Roughly 18% of the sample is taken by the ten largest. Material: blood. The receptors originated from a woman aged 45-65 years in good health.

Concerning this clone itself: At one end, the junction sequence differs from germline, possibly due to a read error. This chain's CDR3 is CASSHWGWNAEAFF. CDR3 nucleotide sequence: TGTGCCAGCAGCCATTGGGGGTGGAACGCTGAAGCTTTCTTT. The V call is TRBV4-2, the J call TRBJ1-1; maybe TRBD1 (5 bases). The germline gives CDR1 LGHNA, CDR2 YNFKEQ. This CDR3 has 14 amino acids.

The V and J genes are TRBV7-9 and TRBJ1-6, with no clear D. Germline assignment: CDR1 SEHNR and CDR2 FQNEAQ (reference sequence). The CDR3 consists of 16 residues. V was shortened by 7 bases and J by 4 bases, with 17 bases between the two germline ends. The chain's CDR3 is CASILSSAGYNSPLHF. DNA for the CDR3: TGTGCCAGCATCCTAAGTTCAGCAGGATATAATTCACCCCTCCACTTT.

V usage is TRBV5-1 and J usage is TRBJ1-2; no reliable D call. From germline, CDR1 is SGHRS and CDR2 YFSETQ. The ends were cut back, 0 bases at V and 7 bases at J, with 13 bases in the middle. The CDR3 sequence is 14 residues long. As DNA, the CDR3 is TGCGCCAGCAGCTTGGGGCCCGGCGAGGGTGGCTACACCTTC. It is translated as CASSLGPGEGGYTF. Together with reference TRBV5-1 and TRBJ1-2, the CDR3 gives the full variable domain: KAGVTQTPRYLIKTRGQQVTLSCSPISGHRSVSWYQQTPGQGLQFLFEYFSETQRNKGNFPGRFSGRQFSNSRSEMNVSTLELGDSALYLCASSLGPGEGGYTFGSGTRLTVV.

V gene TRBV29-1 combines with J gene TRBJ1-6, with 10 bases identical to TRBD1. The CDR3 runs 13 residues. V lost 6 bases and J lost 10; bases outside the gene matches: 6. Germline V gene data show CDR1 as SQVTM and CDR2 as ANQGSEA. CDR3: CSVLTGGNSPLHF. The CDR3 DNA reads as TGCAGCGTCCTGACAGGGGGCAACTCACCCCTCCACTTT. Full variable domain (outside the CDR3, taken from reference TRBV29-1 and TRBJ1-6): SAVISQKPSRDICQRGTSLTIQCQVDSQVTMMFWYRQQPGQSLTLIATANQGSEATYESGFVIDKFPISRPNLTFSTLTVSNMSPEDSSIYLCSVLTGGNSPLHFGNGTRLTVT.

As for this clone: The sample contains more than one DNA sequence encoding this CDR3. This rearrangement joins TRBV19 to TRBJ1-1; 10 bases align to TRBD1. Per germline, CDR1 LNHDA and CDR2 SQIVND (reference sequence). J lost 4 bases, V lost 11 bases, and 7 bases had no gene match. The CDR3 covers 13 residues. CDR3 coding DNA: TGTGCCTCCCGGGACAGGGGAGGCACTGAAGCTTTCTTT. Its protein is CASRDRGGTEAFF.

The chain couples TRBV7-3 to TRBJ2-3, with D tentatively TRBD1 (7 bases). CDR1 SGHTA and CDR2 FQGTGA come from the germline V gene. V was shortened by 4 bases and J by 5 bases, with 22 bases between the two germline ends. The CDR3 runs to 17 residues. The CDR3 is CASSSLGGNGGEDTQYF. CDR3 nucleotides: TGTGCCAGCAGCTCCCTAGGGGGCAATGGAGGGGAAGATACGCAGTATTTT.

This sequence joins TRBV7-9 and TRBJ2-5, with 8 bases aligning to TRBD1. Germline loops: CDR1 SEHNR, CDR2 FQNEAQ (reference sequence). V shed 5 bases and J 5 bases; nucleotides not matched to a gene: 13. The CDR3 has 16 residues. The CDR3 DNA reads as TGTGCCAGCAGCGACCAGTCGGACAGGGAAAGGGAGACCCAGTACTTC. The encoded protein is CASSDQSDRERETQYF. Based on the CDR3 plus reference TRBV7-9 and TRBJ2-5, the full variable domain is DTGVSQNPRHKITKRGQNVTFRCDPISEHNRLYWYRQTLGQGPEFLTYFQNEAQLEKSRLLSDRFSAERPKGSFSTLEIQRTEQGDSAMYLCASSDQSDRERETQYFGPGTRLLVL.

The chain carries TRBV7-3 and TRBJ2-2; 7 bases line up with TRBD1. The CDR3 covers 15 residues. From germline, CDR1 is SGHTA and CDR2 FQGTGA. V shed 5 bases, J shed 1 base, and the junction held 4 bases outside the gene matches. The CDR3 is CASSARDRNTGELFF. DNA for the CDR3: TGTGCCAGCAGCGCGAGGGACAGGAACACCGGGGAGCTGTTTTTT.

The chain links TRBV10-3 to TRBJ2-2; TRBD2 agrees at 9 bases. V shed 8 bases and J 4 bases; nucleotides not matched to a gene: 5. Germline CDR1 is ENHRY and CDR2 is SYGVKD. There are 14 residues in the CDR3. The CDR3 spells CAIAGGPGTGELFF. CDR3 sequence (DNA): TGTGCCATCGCGGGGGGGCCAGGCACCGGGGAGCTGTTTTTT.